The following is a TCR beta chain sequence with its context. At the DNA level, this CDR3 is encoded by other sequences in the same sample as well. There were no recent acute infections or vaccinations among the donors, who were healthy HIV-negative adults. Trimming removed 10 bases at V and 4 bases at J, with 10 bases between. This CDR3 region has 11 residues. Germline CDR1 and CDR2: LGHNA and YNFKEQ. The sample is drawn from a study of shared clonotypes between healthy human individuals. Assay: immunoSEQ multiplex PCR; the TCRdb copy retains only in-frame clones and omits some. Of about 380,000 clones listed, about 96% are singletons.

The sequence was obtained from a man younger than 40 in good health. This chain joins TRBV4-2 and TRBJ1-2; D not resolved. The sequenced sample was memory CD8+ T cells sorted from blood. Specified subset: CD45RO+ cells pooled with CCR7-negative TemRA cells. The CDR3 sequence: CATSYSYGYTF. The CDR3 nucleotides read TGTGCCACCTCATACAGCTATGGCTACACCTTC.